This TCR beta chain was identified during a study of blood T cells in healthy people across ages. Study-level points and caveats: PBMCs left unsorted prevented a conclusive naive versus antigen-experienced comparison.

Alongside a J-beta primer mix, a sample-barcoded 5' primer served in a second PCR lasting about 7 to 11 cycles. Every cDNA was tagged by a template-switch adaptor with 12 random nucleotides. From the 5' RACE reads, TCRdb called clonotypes with MiXCR, one entry per CDR3 protein. The data hold approximately 900,000 distinct CDR3 sequences, with about 48% observed a single time. Per-sample yields of isolated PBMCs were at least 7 million. This clonotype was picked up a small number of times. The target antigen is unknown. The sequence derives from a man aged 25 to 40 in good health. The sequencing input was blood.

CDR3 sequence (DNA): TGTGCCAGCAGTGAAGCAGGGGGGGGTATTCAGCCCCAGCATTTT. Encoded protein: CASSEAGGGIQPQHF. The rearrangement joins TRBV6-1 to TRBJ1-5, with D perhaps matching TRBD1 (6 bases). Trimming removed 0 bases from V and 6 bases from J, with 12 bases in between. This CDR3 region has 15 residues. Germline V gives CDR1 MNHNS, CDR2 SASEGT.